Listed below are T cell receptor beta chains from one sample, sequenced in a study of T cells in Graves' hyperthyroidism and ophthalmopathy. TCRdb reanalysed the multiplex PCR reads using MiXCR and keeps one entry per CDR3 protein. The data show fewer than 750,000 distinct CDR3 sequences, about 14% seen once. Input material: blood. All receptors come from a woman aged 50 to 65 with Graves' ophthalmopathy. CDR3s include the opening cysteine and the closing phenylalanine or tryptophan. The D gene is left open where the match is weak. The listing skips clone size in some rows; elsewhere it reads once, few, many or a size class.

V gene: TRBV25-1
D gene: TRBD1
clone size: -
J gene: TRBJ2-2
CDR3 DNA: TGTGCCACCGCCTTACGACAGGGGTTCGGGGAGCTGTTTTTT
CDR3 protein: CATALRQGFGELFF

V gene: TRBV3-1
D gene: TRBD2
clone size: many
J gene: TRBJ2-1
CDR3 DNA: TGTGCCAGCAGCCACCTCAGGAGCGGGAGATTCTCCTACAATGAGCAGTTCTTC
CDR3 protein: CASSHLRSGRFSYNEQFF

V gene: TRBV12-3/TRBV12-4
D gene: -
clone size: few
J gene: TRBJ2-2
CDR3 DNA: TGTGCCAGCTTTTTCCGGGAGCTGTTTTTT
CDR3 protein: CASFFRELFF

V gene: TRBV24-1
D gene: -
clone size: -
J gene: TRBJ1-2
CDR3 DNA: TGTGCCACCAGTGCTGGGGCCAGTAACTATGGCTACACCTTC
CDR3 protein: CATSAGASNYGYTF

V gene: TRBV12-3/TRBV12-4
D gene: -
clone size: many
J gene: TRBJ2-2
CDR3 DNA: TGTGCCAGCAGTTTAGGGGCGACGCGTCGGACCGGGGAGCTGTTTTTT
CDR3 protein: CASSLGATRRTGELFF

V gene: TRBV7-2
D gene: TRBD1
clone size: -
J gene: TRBJ1-4
CDR3 DNA: TGTGCCAGCACCCTCTCGACAGGGGACAATGAAAAACTGTTTTTT
CDR3 protein: CASTLSTGDNEKLFF

V gene: TRBV12-5
D gene: -
clone size: few
J gene: TRBJ2-6
CDR3 DNA: TGTGCTAGTGGTTTGGAGAGCAGTCGGGGGGCCAACGTCCTGACTTTC
CDR3 protein: CASGLESSRGANVLTF

V gene: TRBV28
D gene: -
clone size: -
J gene: TRBJ2-1
CDR3 DNA: TGTGCCAGCAGTTTACCCGGTGCCGGGAGCAGTGACAATGAGCAGTTCTTC
CDR3 protein: CASSLPGAGSSDNEQFF

V gene: TRBV2
D gene: -
clone size: once
J gene: TRBJ2-1
CDR3 DNA: TGTGCCAGCAGTATTCAGGACTCCTACAATGAGCAGTTCTTC
CDR3 protein: CASSIQDSYNEQFF

V gene: TRBV7-2
D gene: TRBD1
clone size: few
J gene: TRBJ2-7
CDR3 DNA: TGTGCCAGCAGAGGGGACAGGGAATCCACCTACGAGCAGTACTTC
CDR3 protein: CASRGDRESTYEQYF

V gene: TRBV14
D gene: -
clone size: many
J gene: TRBJ1-2
CDR3 DNA: TGTGCCAGCAGCCAAGGATCGCAGGGGTGGGTCTATGGCTACACCTTC
CDR3 protein: CASSQGSQGWVYGYTF

V gene: TRBV5-1
D gene: TRBD2
clone size: -
J gene: TRBJ2-2
CDR3 DNA: TGCGCCAGCAGTCGAGGACTAGCGGGGAACACCGGGGAGCTGTTTTTT
CDR3 protein: CASSRGLAGNTGELFF

V gene: TRBV20-1
D gene: -
clone size: many
J gene: TRBJ2-3
CDR3 DNA: TGCAGTGCTCTGGACTATTCCACAGATACGCAGTATTTT
CDR3 protein: CSALDYSTDTQYF

V gene: TRBV6-1
D gene: -
clone size: many
J gene: TRBJ1-1
CDR3 DNA: TGTGCCAGCAGCTACCGATGGAGGAACACTGAAGCTTTCTTT
CDR3 protein: CASSYRWRNTEAFF

V gene: TRBV20-1
D gene: -
clone size: many
J gene: TRBJ2-7
CDR3 DNA: TGCAGTGCTAGCTCGCCTTTAAGCTCCTACGAGCAGTACTTC
CDR3 protein: CSASSPLSSYEQYF

V gene: TRBV20-1
D gene: -
clone size: -
J gene: TRBJ1-2
CDR3 DNA: TGCAGTGCTAGAGATCGCCTAGGACAGCAACAAGACGGGGACACCTTC
CDR3 protein: CSARDRLGQQQDGDTF

V gene: TRBV18
D gene: -
clone size: many
J gene: TRBJ2-2
CDR3 DNA: TGTGCCAGCTCACCAGCCAGGGGAAACACCGGGGAGCTGTTTTTT
CDR3 protein: CASSPARGNTGELFF

V gene: TRBV6-1
D gene: -
clone size: few
J gene: TRBJ2-1
CDR3 DNA: TGTGCCAGCAGCCTCCTGGGGGAGTACAATGAGCAGTTCTTC
CDR3 protein: CASSLLGEYNEQFF

V gene: TRBV27
D gene: -
clone size: many
J gene: TRBJ2-5
CDR3 DNA: TGTGCCAGCAGGCCTCAGTTACAAGAGACCCAGTACTTC
CDR3 protein: CASRPQLQETQYF

V gene: TRBV5-8
D gene: TRBD1
clone size: few
J gene: TRBJ2-7
CDR3 DNA: TGTGCCAGCAGTCAGACCGGGACAGGGGGCTGGGAGCAGTACTTC
CDR3 protein: CASSQTGTGGWEQYF

V gene: TRBV28
D gene: -
clone size: many
J gene: TRBJ1-2
CDR3 DNA: TGTGCCAGCAGTTTCAACGACATAGATGGCTACACCTTC
CDR3 protein: CASSFNDIDGYTF

V gene: TRBV6-2/TRBV6-3
D gene: -
clone size: few
J gene: TRBJ1-5
CDR3 DNA: TGTGCCAGCAGGCAGCGGGAGGGTAATAGCAATCAGCCCCAGCATTTT
CDR3 protein: CASRQREGNSNQPQHF

V gene: TRBV12-3/TRBV12-4
D gene: -
clone size: many
J gene: TRBJ2-4
CDR3 DNA: TGTGCCAGCAGTTTGGCGGGACGGTCCAAAAACATTCAGTACTTC
CDR3 protein: CASSLAGRSKNIQYF

V gene: TRBV12-3/TRBV12-4
D gene: -
clone size: few
J gene: TRBJ1-2
CDR3 DNA: TGTGCCAGCAGTTTATCTGGGGCACCATATGGCTACACCTTC
CDR3 protein: CASSLSGAPYGYTF

V gene: TRBV7-3
D gene: -
clone size: -
J gene: TRBJ2-1
CDR3 DNA: TGTGCCAGCAGCTTGCGGGGGACAGAGCAGTTCTTC
CDR3 protein: CASSLRGTEQFF

V gene: TRBV2
D gene: TRBD1
clone size: many
J gene: TRBJ1-2
CDR3 DNA: TGTGCCAGCAGTGAAGCGCTTAGACAGGGTAGTGGCTACACCTTC
CDR3 protein: CASSEALRQGSGYTF

V gene: TRBV30
D gene: -
clone size: few
J gene: TRBJ1-1
CDR3 DNA: TGTGCCTGGATTGACTTGGGACCGCCCGAGAACACTGAAGCTTTCTTT
CDR3 protein: CAWIDLGPPENTEAFF